This is a list of T cell receptor beta chains from one sample in a study of Graves' ophthalmopathy and Graves' hyperthyroidism. TCRdb analysed the multiplex PCR reads with MiXCR anew, one entry per CDR3 protein. The sample includes hundreds of thousands of distinct CDR3 sequences, roughly 40% of them seen just once. The sequencing input was peripheral blood. These receptors all come from an adult man with Graves' ophthalmopathy. CDR3s include the opening cysteine and the closing phenylalanine or tryptophan.

V gene,J gene,CDR3 protein
TRBV7-8,TRBJ2-7,CASSLSQRGYGEQYF
TRBV11-3,TRBJ1-6,CASSLTGDGSPLHF
TRBV2,TRBJ1-4,CASSEPGQRYNEKLFF
TRBV7-9,TRBJ2-2,CASSSTSWSGELFF
TRBV7-9,TRBJ1-2,CAITPVPQGPDGYTF
TRBV7-9,TRBJ1-4,CASSWQGDEKLFF
TRBV20-1,TRBJ1-5,CSARAGGSLNQPQHF
TRBV9,TRBJ1-2,CASSGHSQGDYGYTF
TRBV7-3,TRBJ2-7,CASSKTGLGDEQYF
TRBV7-9,TRBJ2-5,CASSPTAGLAGGQETQYF
TRBV20-1,TRBJ2-5,CSARDGAGGAETQYF
TRBV19,TRBJ1-2,CASSMMDRVYGYTF
TRBV29-1,TRBJ1-2,CSVRQPYGYTF
TRBV12-3/TRBV12-4,TRBJ1-6,CASSLGQGQRNSPLHF
TRBV7-8,TRBJ1-1,CASSRRDSDTEAFF
TRBV10-2,TRBJ2-3,CASSVLAGTTDTQYF
TRBV7-9,TRBJ2-2,CASSFRTSGPTGELFF
TRBV6-5,TRBJ2-7,CASSDGTNYLYEQYF
TRBV9,TRBJ2-7,CASSVEAGNEQYF
TRBV20-1,TRBJ1-4,CSVQTGTDEKLFF
TRBV7-3,TRBJ1-1,CASSQDLSMNTEAFF
TRBV9,TRBJ1-6,CASSLGQGEDSPLHF
TRBV7-9,TRBJ2-6,CASSYLPGANVLTF
TRBV20-1,TRBJ2-5,CSASDGLQETQDF
TRBV28,TRBJ1-5,CASSFLRKDQPQHF
TRBV7-9,TRBJ1-1,CASSSPGGQGAAAEAFF
TRBV30,TRBJ1-1,CAWSPDSYTEAFF
TRBV29-1,TRBJ1-3,CSVDARGGGNTIYF
TRBV7-9,TRBJ1-2,CASSFGEKGGYTF
TRBV15,TRBJ2-1,CATSRDEVVALYNEQFF
TRBV29-1,TRBJ2-7,CSLRAGRGEQYF
TRBV7-3,TRBJ1-6,CASSFSAQGGNSPLHF
TRBV10-3,TRBJ1-1,CAWRPGQIVTFF
TRBV29-1,TRBJ1-1,CSSQRWVDTEAFF
TRBV10-3,TRBJ1-1,CAISGGEAEAFF
TRBV12-3/TRBV12-4,TRBJ1-4,CASSLGGTGWNEKLFF
TRBV11-1,TRBJ2-2,CASTKTPNPNTGELFF
TRBV7-2,TRBJ2-7,CASSERWGTYEQYF
TRBV7-3,TRBJ2-5,CASSSTSGTGKETQYF
TRBV19,TRBJ1-6,CASRTQGWRSPLHF
TRBV25-1,TRBJ1-2,CASSQGGQGRGEYGYTF
TRBV10-3,TRBJ2-6,CASSFGISGANVLTF
TRBV7-2,TRBJ2-7,CASRPGAGRNYEQYF
TRBV10-3,TRBJ2-5,CAISRAGGLAGEETQYF
TRBV24-1,TRBJ1-2,CATSGHDNYGYTF
TRBV20-1,TRBJ1-2,CSATRQGYPIPF
TRBV2,TRBJ1-1,CASSERIGSGGRSAEAFF
TRBV29-1,TRBJ2-5,CSVELDRQETQYF
TRBV9,TRBJ1-1,CASSVLDNLYTEAFF
TRBV20-1,TRBJ1-6,CSARFEGRENSPLHF
TRBV20-1,TRBJ1-1,CSARESFRAVNTEAFF
TRBV29-1,TRBJ1-1,CSVEVQVNTEAFF
TRBV19,TRBJ1-5,CASRGKTGNSNQPQHF
TRBV2,TRBJ1-5,CASSFGTGGQPQHF
TRBV20-1,TRBJ1-1,CSARTGVAEAFF
TRBV29-1,TRBJ2-3,CSARLLAYTSTDTQYF
TRBV2,TRBJ2-5,CASSVGYRGQPQYF